These 20 T cell receptor beta chains were all obtained from the same sample, sequenced in a study of sequential checkpoint blockade in melanoma (dated by TCRdb to about 2019). The library was built by means of the immunoSEQ multiplex PCR assay. In TCRdb, the immuneACCESS table is reduced to in-frame sequences with V and J assigned. These tables do not hold every clone; where another copy was compared, an unresolved V gene accounts for under half, and the others remain unexplained. This sample is represented by 3,800 or so clones; around a third of them were singletons. The top ten constitute 30% to 35% of the sample. Taken with the paper, the label for treatment or condition translates to: randomized to nivolumab then ipilimumab (arm A) or the reverse (arm B). Sequences were derived from tumor tissue (inferred from file names), sampled from a patient given nivolumab and ipilimumab in sequence. The receptors originated from a human donor with melanoma.

The V call is TRBV18, the J call TRBJ2-3, with D possibly being TRBD1 (7 bases). The CDR3 loop spans 18 amino acids. V lost 2 bases, J lost 0 bases, and 18 bases lay in between. From germline, CDR1 is KGHSH and CDR2 LQKENI. The CDR3 region is CASSPMTAQGGSTDTQYF. CDR3 nucleotides: TGTGCCAGCTCACCAATGACCGCCCAGGGGGGAAGCACAGATACGCAGTATTTT.

Only a few counts were recorded for this clone. This rearrangement joins TRBV30 to TRBJ1-1; 7 nucleotides agree with TRBD1. The CDR3 runs 15 residues. Per germline, CDR1 GTSNPN and CDR2 SVGIG (reference sequence). Trimming took 1 base from V and 0 from J; bases not matched to a gene: 5. DNA for the CDR3: TGTGCCTGGAGTGGGGGACAGCTCATGAACACTGAAGCTTTCTTT. It specifies CAWSGGQLMNTEAFF.

Only a few counts were recorded for this clone. At the DNA level, this CDR3 is encoded by other sequences in the same sample as well. This sequence joins TRBV28 and TRBJ1-2; a possible D gene is TRBD1 (6 bases). The CDR3 has 14 residues. Trimming removed 4 bases at V and 8 bases at J, with 17 bases between. CDR1 and CDR2 from the germline V gene are MDHEN and SYDVKM. CDR3 nucleotides: TGTGCCAGCAGTTCCGACAGGTTGGGTTACGGCTACACCTTC. Translated: CASSSDRLGYGYTF.

The chain has TRBV6-8 and TRBJ2-3; TRBD2 matches 12 bases. V lost 2 bases and J lost 2; bases outside the gene matches: 14. There are 20 residues in the CDR3. From germline, CDR1 is MNHGY and CDR2 SAAAGT. The CDR3 sequence is CASSYGASGRADRYTDTQYF. The CDR3 DNA is TGTGCCAGCAGTTACGGGGCTAGCGGGAGGGCCGATCGATACACAGATACGCAGTATTTT.

This clone was found a few times. The gene calls are TRBV11-3 and TRBJ1-3; no clear D gene. The V end was cut by 6 bases, the J end by 0 bases, with 12 bases between. Germline assignment: CDR1 SGHNT and CDR2 YENEEA. The CDR3 spans 15 residues. The CDR3 is CASSSLDYSGNTIYF. As DNA, the CDR3 is TGTGCCAGCAGTTCCTTAGACTACTCTGGAAACACCATATATTTT.

V gene TRBV10-2 combines with J gene TRBJ2-1; no definite D call. Germline V CDR1 and CDR2: WSHSY, SAAADI. The CDR3 is 14 residues long. V was cut by 10 bases and J by 0 bases, with 13 bases left in between. The chain's CDR3 is CATLADSSYNEQFF. In nucleotides, the CDR3 is TGCGCCACTCTCGCGGATAGCTCCTACAATGAGCAGTTCTTC.

This clone was seen a handful of times. The J gene is TRBJ1-1, the V gene TRBV14; D gene ambiguous. The CDR3 contains 11 residues. Germline V CDR1 and CDR2: SGHDN, FVKESK. Trimming removed 1 base at V and 6 bases at J, with 3 bases between. Here the CDR3 reads CASSQGAEAFF. The CDR3 DNA reads as TGTGCCAGCAGCCAAGGAGCTGAAGCTTTCTTT.

The rearrangement uses TRBV9 and TRBJ2-7; TRBD1 might be the D (6 bases). V was cut by 4 bases and J by 5 bases, with 22 bases left in between. CDR3 length: 16 residues. Germline CDR1 reads SGDLS; CDR2 reads YYNGEE. Written as DNA, the CDR3 is TGTGCCAGCAGCCCATCACCCGGGACATATTTGAACGAGCAGTACTTC. Amino acids: CASSPSPGTYLNEQYF.

The gene calls are TRBV19 and TRBJ2-3; D uncertain. Trimming took 4 bases from V and 0 from J, leaving 5 bases between them. CDR1 LNHDA and CDR2 SQIVND come from the germline V gene (reference sequence). The CDR3 runs 13 residues. In DNA, the CDR3 is TGTGCCAGTAGTACCCAGAGCACAGATACGCAGTATTTT. Protein product: CASSTQSTDTQYF.

This clone came up once. This chain uses TRBV5-1 with TRBJ1-4; weak D call: TRBD1 (5 bases). Germline assignment: CDR1 SGHRS and CDR2 YFSETQ. The CDR3 spans 15 residues. The V end was cut by 4 bases, the J end by 0 bases, with 10 bases between. The CDR3 DNA sequence: TGCGCCAGCAGCCGGGGACGTGCAACTAATGAAAAACTGTTTTTT. Protein sequence: CASSRGRATNEKLFF. The variable domain in full, completed from reference TRBV5-1 and TRBJ1-4, reads KAGVTQTPRYLIKTRGQQVTLSCSPISGHRSVSWYQQTPGQGLQFLFEYFSETQRNKGNFPGRFSGRQFSNSRSEMNVSTLELGDSALYLCASSRGRATNEKLFFGSGTQLSVL.

This chain uses TRBV19 with TRBJ2-1; D not certain. The ends were cut back, 3 bases at V and 0 bases at J, with 9 bases in the middle. CDR3 length equals 15 residues. Looked up from germline, CDR1 is LNHDA and CDR2 is SQIVND (reference sequence). CDR3 sequence: CASSMSPSSYNEQFF. CDR3 DNA sequence: TGTGCCAGTAGTATGTCCCCGAGCTCCTACAATGAGCAGTTCTTC.

There are a few counts of this clone. The chain combines TRBV6-8 with TRBJ1-2; D is uncertain. Per the germline V gene, CDR1 is MNHGY and CDR2 is SAAAGT. The germline V and J ends were trimmed by 0 bases and 4 bases, with 6 bases remaining between them. The CDR3 length is 13 residues. The CDR3 reads CASSYSRIYGYTF. DNA of the CDR3: TGTGCCAGCAGTTACTCCCGAATCTATGGCTACACCTTC.

This clone has a handful of counts. The rearrangement uses TRBV11-3 and TRBJ2-3; 8 nucleotides agree with TRBD2. Trimming cost V 5 bases and J 5 bases; bases outside gene matches: 18. CDR1 and CDR2 (germline): SGHNT, YENEEA. The CDR3 length is 18 residues. CDR3 loop: CASSQTTSRAGEGDTQYF. Written as DNA, the CDR3 is TGTGCCAGCAGCCAAACGACTTCAAGAGCGGGAGAGGGAGATACGCAGTATTTT.

The chain recombines TRBV6-8 with TRBJ2-7, with 9 bases matching TRBD2. Germline V gene lookup returns CDR1 MNHGY and CDR2 SAAAGT. This CDR3 is 15 amino acids long. The ends lost 5 bases at V and 2 bases at J; junction bases unmatched: 7. The DNA for the CDR3 is TGTGCCAGCAGTAGAGGGACTAGCCAACCCTACGAGCAGTACGTC. Protein sequence: CASSRGTSQPYEQYV.

The chain joins TRBV19 to TRBJ2-7; perhaps D is TRBD1 or TRBD2 (5 bases each). V shed 5 bases and J shed 5 bases, with 13 bases lying between them. The CDR3 runs 13 residues. Germline assignment: CDR1 LNHDA and CDR2 SQIVND (reference sequence). CDR3 sequence (DNA): TGTGCCAGTAGTCCTCAGGTGGGGGACGAGCAGTACTTC. As protein: CASSPQVGDEQYF.

The chain uses TRBV19 and TRBJ2-6; D call uncertain. Trimming left V 7 bases short and J 0 bases short, with 10 bases between. The CDR3 covers 15 residues. CDR1 is LNHDA and CDR2 is SQIVND in the germline V gene (reference sequence). The CDR3 here is CASTSWDSGANVLTF. The CDR3 region has the DNA TGTGCCAGTACCTCGTGGGACTCTGGGGCCAACGTCCTGACTTTC. Drawing the rest from reference TRBV19 and TRBJ2-6, the complete variable domain is DGGITQSPKYLFRKEGQNVTLSCEQNLNHDAMYWYRQDPGQGLRLIYYSQIVNDFQKGDIAEGYSVSREKKESFPLTVTSAQKNPTAFYLCASTSWDSGANVLTFGAGSRLTVL.

This chain connects TRBV6-4 to TRBJ2-7; no clear D. The CDR3 sequence is 11 residues long. Per the germline V gene, CDR1 is MRHNA and CDR2 is SNTAGT. Deletions cut 5 bases from V and 10 bases from J, with 12 bases between. This CDR3 reads CASSYLGGQYF. The CDR3 region has the DNA TGTGCCAGCAGTTACTTGGGTGGACAGTACTTC.

The rearrangement uses TRBV30 and TRBJ2-7; D gene unclear. The germline CDR1 and CDR2 sequences are GTSNPN and SVGIG (reference sequence). The germline V and J ends were trimmed by 1 base and 5 bases, with 12 bases remaining between them. The CDR3 sequence is 13 residues long. CDR3 in DNA: TGTGCCTGGAGTGACGCGTGGTTCCACGAGCAGTACTTC. Its translation is CAWSDAWFHEQYF.

There are a few counts of this clone. The V gene is TRBV30, the J gene TRBJ1-4; D is ambiguous. Germline V gives CDR1 GTSNPN, CDR2 SVGIG (reference sequence). This CDR3 is 14 amino acids long. V shed 7 bases and J shed 0 bases, with 12 bases lying between them. The chain's CDR3 is CAFSWAPTNEKLFF. In nucleotides, the CDR3 is TGTGCCTTCTCATGGGCACCAACTAATGAAAAACTGTTTTTT.

This clone appeared a few times. CDR3 amino acids: CASRPGQGADIQYF. DNA for the CDR3: TGTGCCAGTAGACCGGGACAGGGAGCGGACATTCAGTACTTC. The rearrangement links TRBV19 to TRBJ2-4; TRBD1 aligns across 9 bases. The CDR3 totals 14 residues. The V gene end was trimmed by 6 bases and the J gene end by 8 bases; junction bases not matched to a gene: 8. Germline CDR1 reads LNHDA; CDR2 reads SQIVND (reference sequence).